The entry that follows covers one T cell receptor (beta chain) sequence. Its cognate antigen is unknown. Being one base from a much bigger clone, this may be a read error. Healthy and HIV-negative, the adult donors had no recent acute infections or vaccinations. The record originates from a study of shared clonotypes between healthy human individuals. General observations from the study: Sequencing depth was predicted to influence how clonotypes are shared among donors. Only blood samples were collected, and tissue repertoires likely differ.

Profiling relied on immunoSEQ multiplex PCR, and the TCRdb table lists in-frame clones only, not all of them. The sample records about half a million clones, about 85% being singletons. Germline lookup yields CDR1 MNHEY and CDR2 SMNVEV (reference sequence). The CDR3 has 17 amino acids. After removal of 3 bases from V and 6 bases from J, the junction contained 10 bases not matched to a gene. The chain combines TRBV27 with TRBJ2-5; the match to TRBD2 covers 13 bases. Input material: PBMCs. The origin of this receptor is a woman aged 40 to 50 in good health. Some clones in this sample may be carry-over from other donors' samples. The CDR3 nucleotides read TGTGCCAGCAGTTTGAGCAGACTAGCGGGAGGCGGGAAGACCCAGTACTTC. The encoded protein is CASSLSRLAGGGKTQYF.